A single sample is the source of the 24 T cell receptor beta chains below, sequenced in a study of identical twins. TCRdb ran MiXCR on the 5' RACE reads and lists one entry per CDR3 protein. The data contain 240,000 or so distinct CDR3 sequences, 7% of them seen just once; the ten biggest clones take up approximately 3.7%. These data also featured in a second study, about yellow fever vaccine responses in identical twins.

The sequencing input was memory (CD45RO+) T cells sorted from blood. These receptor sequences come from a woman in her late teens or twenties in good health.

The CDR3 DNA follows: TGCAGTGCTAGCACGGGAGGCAACTACAATGAGCAGTTCTTC. Amino acid sequence: CSASTGGNYNEQFF. V usage is TRBV20-1 and J usage is TRBJ2-1; 7 bases line up with TRBD2. V lost 3 bases, J lost 3 bases, and 5 bases stayed unmatched. The CDR3 length is 14 residues. Per germline, CDR1 DFQATT and CDR2 SNEGSKA (reference sequence).

This clonotype was counted between two and nine times. The chain combines TRBV27 with TRBJ2-3; D gene unclear. V was pared by 2 bases and J by 2 bases, with 8 bases between. CDR3 length equals 14 residues. Germline loops: CDR1 MNHEY, CDR2 SMNVEV (reference sequence). The CDR3 bases are TGTGCCAGCAGTTTAGCCGCCTACACAGATACGCAGTATTTT. Its protein is CASSLAAYTDTQYF.

The chain joins TRBV4-1 to TRBJ2-1, with 9 bases that match TRBD1. Trimming removed 0 bases from V and 9 bases from J; junction bases left unmatched: 9. The CDR3 loop spans 16 amino acids. CDR1 is MGHRA and CDR2 is YSYEKL in the germline V gene. CDR3 amino acids: CASSQDGGQGRSEQFF. For the CDR3, the DNA is TGCGCCAGCAGCCAAGATGGGGGACAGGGTAGAAGTGAGCAGTTCTTC.

This clonotype appeared a few times. The gene calls are TRBV6-1 and TRBJ2-7; D remains ambiguous. CDR1 is MNHNS, CDR2 SASEGT, per germline. The CDR3 spans 13 residues. V lost 6 bases, J lost 2 bases, and 11 bases lay in between. The CDR3, as DNA: TGTGCCAGCAGCCGCTGGGGAACCTACGAGCAGTACGTC. Translation: CASSRWGTYEQYV.

V and J are TRBV28 and TRBJ2-1; D is tentatively TRBD1 or TRBD2 (6 bases each). Trimming pared 2 bases from V and 4 bases from J, leaving 24 bases between. Looked up from germline, CDR1 is MDHEN and CDR2 is SYDVKM. This CDR3 region has 19 residues. In DNA form, the CDR3 reads TGTGCCAGCAGTTTACGATGGGGGGAACAGGGTGGGATATACAATGAGCAGTTCTTC. The encoded protein is CASSLRWGEQGGIYNEQFF.

This clonotype was found a few times. The gene calls are TRBV6-1 and TRBJ2-3; D is possibly TRBD1 or TRBD2 (5 bases each). V dropped 8 bases and J dropped 6 bases, with 15 bases sitting between them. Germline V gene data show CDR1 as MNHNS and CDR2 as SASEGT. The CDR3 covers 13 residues. CDR3 in DNA: TGTGCCAGCCGGGACCCCAGTCCGGATACGCAGTATTTT. Translating it yields CASRDPSPDTQYF.

This clonotype was recorded at least ten times. The genes are TRBV6-6 and TRBJ1-5, with D uncertain. CDR3 length: 12 amino acids. Germline CDR1 MNHNY, CDR2 SVGAGI (reference sequence). Trimming shortened V by 5 bases and J by 4 bases, and 6 bases separated the two germline ends. DNA of the CDR3: TGTGCCAGCAGTGCCTTAAATCAGCCCCAGCATTTT. It encodes CASSALNQPQHF.

V usage is TRBV20-1 and J usage is TRBJ2-3, with D possibly being TRBD1 (6 bases). The germline CDR1 and CDR2 sequences are DFQATT and SNEGSKA (reference sequence). The CDR3 consists of 15 residues. V gave up 3 bases and J gave up 0 bases, with 13 bases separating them. This CDR3 reads CSARDTGHSTDTQYF. The CDR3 DNA reads TGCAGTGCTAGGGACACGGGACATAGCACAGATACGCAGTATTTT.

This clonotype appeared a few times. The chain joins TRBV28 to TRBJ2-1; 11 bases map to TRBD2. With 4 bases clipped from V and 10 bases from J, the junction kept 9 bases outside the gene matches. The V gene's germline CDR1 is MDHEN and CDR2 SYDVKM. This CDR3 region has 15 residues. The CDR3 DNA sequence: TGTGCCAGCAGTTCTTTAGCGGGAGGGATGGAAGAGCAGTTCTTC. Translating it yields CASSSLAGGMEEQFF.

This clonotype was seen at least ten times. V and J are TRBV12-3 or TRBV12-4 and TRBJ2-5; a possible D gene is TRBD1 (5 bases). The CDR3 covers 14 residues. Between the trimmed V and J ends, which lost 3 bases and 3 bases, there was a span of 11 bases. The CDR3 DNA reads TGTGCCAGCAGTTTTGGGCAGGGAAAAGAGACCCAGTACTTC. It is translated as CASSFGQGKETQYF.

This clonotype was picked up many times. The chain carries TRBV5-1 and TRBJ1-4; D gene uncertain. CDR1 is SGHRS and CDR2 is YFSETQ in the germline V gene. CDR3 length: 16 residues. The germline V and J ends were trimmed by 0 bases and 0 bases, with 9 bases remaining between them. The CDR3 loop is CASSLVGRSTNEKLFF. The CDR3 DNA is TGCGCCAGCAGCTTGGTTGGCCGTTCAACTAATGAAAAACTGTTTTTT.

The chain employs TRBV7-2 and TRBJ2-7; 7 nucleotides match TRBD2. CDR3 size: 14 residues. V was clipped by 7 bases and J by 2 bases; unmatched bases: 8. Germline V gives CDR1 SGHTA, CDR2 FQGNSA. CDR3 sequence (DNA): TGTGCCAGCACGGAGAGTAGCGGGCCCTACGAGCAGTACTTC. This translates into CASTESSGPYEQYF. The full variable domain, its missing parts supplied by reference TRBV7-2 and TRBJ2-7, is GAGVSQSPSNKVTEKGKDVELRCDPISGHTALYWYRQSLGQGLEFLIYFQGNSAPDKSGLPSDRFSAERTGGSVSTLTIQRTQQEDSAVYLCASTESSGPYEQYFGPGTRLTVT.

Many counts were recorded for this clonotype. The J gene is TRBJ2-2, the V gene TRBV5-6; D call uncertain. Germline V gives CDR1 SGHDT, CDR2 YYEEEE. This CDR3 is built from 16 residues. V lost 1 base to trimming and J lost 2 bases, with 12 bases between them. CDR3 loop: CASSLSLRLNTGELFF. CDR3 sequence (DNA): TGTGCCAGCAGCTTGTCGCTTCGCCTAAACACCGGGGAGCTGTTTTTT.

The chain is built from TRBV12-3 or TRBV12-4 and TRBJ2-6; 8 bases line up with TRBD1. Trimming removed 2 bases from V and 0 bases from J; junction bases left unmatched: 21. The CDR3 extends over 23 amino acids. The chain's CDR3 is CASSLNLAYVDSGTGSGANVLTF. Written as DNA, the CDR3 is TGTGCCAGCAGTTTAAACCTGGCTTACGTGGACTCTGGGACAGGCTCTGGGGCCAACGTCCTGACTTTC.

Comments on this clonotype: A read error may account for a junction end that differs from germline. This chain uses TRBV20-1 with TRBJ2-7, with 8 bases identical to TRBD1. Germline assignment: CDR1 DFQATT and CDR2 SNEGSKA (reference sequence). The CDR3 extends over 17 amino acids. The CDR3 DNA reads TGCTGTGCTAGAGTAATAGGTTTGGGACAGGTTCCCTACGAGCAGTACTTC. This codes for CCARVIGLGQVPYEQYF.

This clonotype was picked up many times. The chain recombines TRBV6-1 with TRBJ1-5; D is possibly TRBD1 (6 bases). The CDR3 loop spans 17 amino acids. Trimming left V 4 bases short and J 1 base short, with 17 bases between. Germline loops: CDR1 MNHNS, CDR2 SASEGT. Here the CDR3 DNA reads TGTGCCAGCAGTGGCCAGGGGATTTTAGCGAGCAATCAGCCCCAGCATTTT. It is translated as CASSGQGILASNQPQHF.

This clonotype was seen more than once but under ten times. The rearrangement joins TRBV7-6 to TRBJ2-1, with TRBD2 matching over 12 bases. Germline CDR1 and CDR2: SGHVS and FNYEAQ. Trimming took 5 bases from V and 7 from J; bases not matched to a gene: 6. The CDR3 runs 15 residues. CDR3: CASSPTSGSFNEQFF. The CDR3 DNA sequence: TGTGCCAGCAGCCCGACTAGCGGGAGCTTTAATGAGCAGTTCTTC.

This clonotype was seen only a few times. V usage is TRBV5-1 and J usage is TRBJ2-1; D uncertain. The CDR3 has 15 residues. V was cut by 3 bases and J by 3 bases, with 13 bases left in between. Germline V gene lookup returns CDR1 SGHRS and CDR2 YFSETQ. In DNA form, the CDR3 reads TGCGCCAGCAGCTACGACTCGAGTAACTACAATGAGCAGTTCTTC. Translation gives CASSYDSSNYNEQFF.

This clonotype was counted between two and nine times. This chain links TRBV25-1 with TRBJ1-3; D might be TRBD1 (5 bases). Per the germline V gene, CDR1 is MGHDK and CDR2 is SYGVNS. Trimming cost V 7 bases and J 2 bases, with 9 bases left between them. The CDR3 consists of 13 residues. Here the CDR3 DNA reads TGTGCCAGCATAGGGGTTGCTGGAAACACCATATATTTT. As protein: CASIGVAGNTIYF.

A few counts support this clonotype. The chain has TRBV2 and TRBJ2-5; 11 bases map to TRBD2. Trimming removed 6 bases from V and 0 bases from J; junction bases left unmatched: 9. The CDR3 covers 17 residues. Germline CDR1 SNHLY, CDR2 FYNNEI. Here the CDR3 DNA reads TGTGCCAGCAGCCCCACTAGCGGGGGCGGGTACCAAGAGACCCAGTACTTC. Translating it yields CASSPTSGGGYQETQYF. The full variable domain, rest sourced from reference TRBV2 and TRBJ2-5, is EPEVTQTPSHQVTQMGQEVILRCVPISNHLYFYWYRQILGQKVEFLVSFYNNEISEKSEIFDDQFSVERPDGSNFTLKIRSTKLEDSAMYFCASSPTSGGGYQETQYFGPGTRLLVL.

The sample holds many counts of this clonotype. The V gene is TRBV12-3 or TRBV12-4, the J gene TRBJ2-1; the D gene is possibly TRBD2 (6 bases). Trimming took off 7 bases at V and 8 bases at J, with 36 bases between the two ends. CDR3 length equals 20 residues. Here the CDR3 DNA reads TGTGCCAGCACTGGATCGACCGGGACTCCTGGGTCCCGAGCGGTGTATGAGCAGTTCTTC. This codes for CASTGSTGTPGSRAVYEQFF.

This clonotype occurred a few times. V is TRBV29-1 and J is TRBJ2-7; TRBD1 matches 8 bases. This CDR3 is 14 amino acids long. Germline CDR1 SQVTM, CDR2 ANQGSEA. Trimming cost V 1 base and J 3 bases; bases outside gene matches: 5. Here the CDR3 reads CSVEGTGGIYEQYF. The CDR3 nucleotides read TGCAGCGTTGAAGGTACAGGGGGTATCTACGAGCAGTACTTC.

This clonotype was recorded a few times. The rearrangement uses TRBV14 and TRBJ1-2; the D gene is possibly TRBD1 (5 bases). V shed 0 bases and J shed 6 bases, with 14 bases lying between them. Germline assignment: CDR1 SGHDN and CDR2 FVKESK. The CDR3 contains 15 residues. This CDR3 reads CASSQEGWQGNGYTF. The CDR3 nucleotides are TGTGCCAGCAGCCAAGAGGGGTGGCAGGGTAATGGCTACACCTTC.

There are a few counts of this clonotype. The chain is built from TRBV3-1 and TRBJ2-5; TRBD2 agrees at 13 bases. The CDR3 spans 17 residues. Germline V gives CDR1 LGHDT, CDR2 YNNKEL (reference sequence). V shed 1 base and J 3 bases; nucleotides not matched to a gene: 5. The CDR3 protein is CASSQARTSGREETQYF. As DNA, the CDR3 is TGTGCCAGCAGCCAAGCCCGAACTAGCGGGAGGGAAGAGACCCAGTACTTC.